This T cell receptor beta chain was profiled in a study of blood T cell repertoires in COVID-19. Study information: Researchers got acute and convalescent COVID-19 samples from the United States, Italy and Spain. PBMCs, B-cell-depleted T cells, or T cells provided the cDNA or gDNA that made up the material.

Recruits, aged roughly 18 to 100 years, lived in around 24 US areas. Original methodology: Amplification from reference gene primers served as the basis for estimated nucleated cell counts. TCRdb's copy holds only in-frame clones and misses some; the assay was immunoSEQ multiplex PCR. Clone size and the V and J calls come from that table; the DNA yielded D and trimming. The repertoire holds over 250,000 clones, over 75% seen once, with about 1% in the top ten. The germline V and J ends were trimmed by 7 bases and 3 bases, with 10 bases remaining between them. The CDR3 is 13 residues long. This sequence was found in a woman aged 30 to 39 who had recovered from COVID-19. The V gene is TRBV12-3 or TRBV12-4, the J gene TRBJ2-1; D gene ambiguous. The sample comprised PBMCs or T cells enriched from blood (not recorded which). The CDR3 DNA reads TGTGCCAGCACCCCGAGACACTACAATGAGCAGTTCTTC. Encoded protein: CASTPRHYNEQFF.